This TCR beta chain emerged from a study of response to subunit inactivated influenza vaccine. Study-wide results and limits: Authors suggested each seasonal influenza vaccination recruits few new T cells.

Regarding this clonotype: No antigen is known for it.

Using its own MiXCR run on the RT-PCR reads, TCRdb lists one record per CDR3 protein. The table records about 780,000 distinct CDR3 sequences, 18% of them present only once. Germline CDR1 KGHSH, CDR2 LQKENI. V was cut by 5 bases and J by 4 bases, with 8 bases left in between. This CDR3 is 12 amino acids long. The V call is TRBV18, the J call TRBJ1-2; no clear D gene. The sequencing used PBMCs from blood, collected approximately 5 days after vaccination. This sequence originates from a man aged 50-59 years who received an inactivated influenza vaccine. CDR3 nucleotide sequence: TGTGCCAGCTCAGATAACGGCTATGGCTACACCTTC. Its translation is CASSDNGYGYTF.